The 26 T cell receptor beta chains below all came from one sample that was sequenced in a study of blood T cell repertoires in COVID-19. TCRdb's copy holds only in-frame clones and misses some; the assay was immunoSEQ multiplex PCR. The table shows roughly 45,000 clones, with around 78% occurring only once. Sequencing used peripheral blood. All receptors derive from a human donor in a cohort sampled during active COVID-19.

CDR3 DNA sequence: TGTGCCAGCAGTCTAGGGGGTAATACGCAGTATTTT. This sequence encodes CASSLGGNTQYF. The V and J genes are TRBV3-1 (or the pseudogene TRBV3-2) and TRBJ2-3, with D possibly matching TRBD1 (6 bases). V was cut by 6 bases and J by 7 bases, with 11 bases left in between. Looked up from germline, CDR1 is LGHDT and CDR2 is YNNKEL (reference sequence). The CDR3 length is 12 residues.

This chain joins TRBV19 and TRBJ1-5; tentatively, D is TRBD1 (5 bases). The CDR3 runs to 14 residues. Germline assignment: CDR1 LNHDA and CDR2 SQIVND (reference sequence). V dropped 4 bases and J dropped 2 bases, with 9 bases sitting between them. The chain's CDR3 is CASSRGLRNQPQHF. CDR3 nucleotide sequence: TGTGCCAGTAGTAGGGGACTGCGCAATCAGCCCCAGCATTTT.

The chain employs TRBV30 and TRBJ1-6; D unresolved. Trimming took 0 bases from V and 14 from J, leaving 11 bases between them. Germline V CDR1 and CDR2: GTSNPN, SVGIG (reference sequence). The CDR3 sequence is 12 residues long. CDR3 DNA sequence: TGTGCCTGGAGTGTAAGTTCGGGAACCCTCCACTTT. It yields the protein CAWSVSSGTLHF.

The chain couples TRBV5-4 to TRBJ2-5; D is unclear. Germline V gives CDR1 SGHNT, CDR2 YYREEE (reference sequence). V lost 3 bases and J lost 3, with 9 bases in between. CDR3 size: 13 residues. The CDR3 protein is CASSWIREETQYF. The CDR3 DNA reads TGTGCCAGCAGCTGGATCCGGGAAGAGACCCAGTACTTC.

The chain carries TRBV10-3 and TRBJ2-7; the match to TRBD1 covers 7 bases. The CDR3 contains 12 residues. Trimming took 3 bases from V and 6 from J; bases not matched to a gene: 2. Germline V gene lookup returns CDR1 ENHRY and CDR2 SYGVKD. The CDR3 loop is CAISDRGPEQYF. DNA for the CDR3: TGTGCCATCAGTGATAGGGGGCCCGAGCAGTACTTC.

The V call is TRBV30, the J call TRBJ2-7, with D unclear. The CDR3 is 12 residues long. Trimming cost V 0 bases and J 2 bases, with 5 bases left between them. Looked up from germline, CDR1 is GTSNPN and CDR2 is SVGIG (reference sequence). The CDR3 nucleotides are TGTGCCTGGAGTGTATACACCTACGAGCAGTACTTC. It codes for CAWSVYTYEQYF.

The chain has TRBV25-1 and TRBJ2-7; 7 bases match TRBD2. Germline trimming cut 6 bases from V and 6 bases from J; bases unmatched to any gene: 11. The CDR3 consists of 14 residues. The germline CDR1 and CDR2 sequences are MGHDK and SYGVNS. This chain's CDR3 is CASRIGGGSLEQYF. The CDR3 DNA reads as TGTGCCAGCAGGATTGGGGGGGGGTCCCTCGAGCAGTACTTC.

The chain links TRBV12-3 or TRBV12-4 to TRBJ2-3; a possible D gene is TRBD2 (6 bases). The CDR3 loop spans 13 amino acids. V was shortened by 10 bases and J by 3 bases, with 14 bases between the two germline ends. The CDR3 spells CATRTSGTDTQYF. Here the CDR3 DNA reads TGTGCCACCCGAACGAGCGGGACAGATACGCAGTATTTT.

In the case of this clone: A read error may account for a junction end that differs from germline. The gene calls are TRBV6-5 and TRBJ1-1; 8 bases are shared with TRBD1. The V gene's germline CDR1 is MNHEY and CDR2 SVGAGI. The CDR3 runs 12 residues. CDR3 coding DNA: TGTGCCAGCAGGACGCAGGGGGCTGACGCTTTCTTT. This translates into CASRTQGADAFF.

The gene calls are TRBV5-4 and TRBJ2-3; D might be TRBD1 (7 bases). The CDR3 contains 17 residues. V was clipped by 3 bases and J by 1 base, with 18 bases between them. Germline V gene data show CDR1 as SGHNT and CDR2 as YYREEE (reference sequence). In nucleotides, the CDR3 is TGTGCCAGCAGCTCTGGGGGGTGGCAGGGGGGCACAGATACGCAGTATTTT. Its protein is CASSSGGWQGGTDTQYF.

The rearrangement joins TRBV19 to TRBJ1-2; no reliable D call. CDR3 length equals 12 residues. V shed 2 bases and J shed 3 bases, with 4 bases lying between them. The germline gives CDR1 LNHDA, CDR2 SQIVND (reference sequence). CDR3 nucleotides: TGTGCCAGTAGTATAACGGACTATGGCTACACCTTC. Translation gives CASSITDYGYTF.

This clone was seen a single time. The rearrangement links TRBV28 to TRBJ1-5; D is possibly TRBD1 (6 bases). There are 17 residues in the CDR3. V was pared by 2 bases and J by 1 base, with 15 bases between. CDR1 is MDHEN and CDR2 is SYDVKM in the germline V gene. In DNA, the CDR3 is TGTGCCAGCAGTTTACTTTCGGGGGGCGGGAGCAATCAGCCCCAGCATTTT. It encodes CASSLLSGGGSNQPQHF.

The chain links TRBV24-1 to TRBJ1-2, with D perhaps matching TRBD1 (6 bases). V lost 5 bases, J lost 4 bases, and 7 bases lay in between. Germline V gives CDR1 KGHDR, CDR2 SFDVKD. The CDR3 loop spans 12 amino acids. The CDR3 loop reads CATSVDSYGYTF. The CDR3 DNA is TGTGCCACCAGTGTGGACAGCTATGGCTACACCTTC.

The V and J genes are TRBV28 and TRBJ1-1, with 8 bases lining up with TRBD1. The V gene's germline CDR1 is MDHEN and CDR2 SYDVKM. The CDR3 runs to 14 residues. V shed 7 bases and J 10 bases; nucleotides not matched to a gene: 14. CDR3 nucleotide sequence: TGTGCCAGCACCCTACCCAAGGACAGGGCTGGAGCTTTCTTT. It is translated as CASTLPKDRAGAFF.

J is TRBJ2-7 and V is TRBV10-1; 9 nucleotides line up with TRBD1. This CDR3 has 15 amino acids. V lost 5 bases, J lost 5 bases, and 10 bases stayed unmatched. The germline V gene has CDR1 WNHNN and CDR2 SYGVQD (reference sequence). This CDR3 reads CASSPGQGRADEQYF. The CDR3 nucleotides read TGCGCCAGCAGTCCGGGACAGGGTAGGGCGGACGAGCAGTACTTC.

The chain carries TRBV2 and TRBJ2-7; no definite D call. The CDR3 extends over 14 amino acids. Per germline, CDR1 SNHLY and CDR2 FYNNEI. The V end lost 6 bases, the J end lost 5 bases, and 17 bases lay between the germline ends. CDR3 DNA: TGTGCCAGCAGCTGGAGACTCGGGTCGGACGAGCAGTACTTC. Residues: CASSWRLGSDEQYF.

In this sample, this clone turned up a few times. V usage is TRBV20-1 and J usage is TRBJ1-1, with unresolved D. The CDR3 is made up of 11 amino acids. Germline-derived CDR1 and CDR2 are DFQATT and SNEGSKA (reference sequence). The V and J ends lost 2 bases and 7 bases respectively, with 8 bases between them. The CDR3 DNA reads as TGCAGTGCTAGATTGCAGTTTGAAGCTTTCTTT. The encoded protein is CSARLQFEAFF.

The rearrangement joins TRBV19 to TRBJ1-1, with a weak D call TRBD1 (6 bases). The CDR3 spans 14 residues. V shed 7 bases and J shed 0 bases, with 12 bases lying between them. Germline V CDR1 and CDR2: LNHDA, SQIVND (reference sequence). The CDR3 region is CASNPQGMNTEAFF. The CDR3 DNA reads TGTGCCAGTAACCCCCAGGGGATGAACACTGAAGCTTTCTTT.

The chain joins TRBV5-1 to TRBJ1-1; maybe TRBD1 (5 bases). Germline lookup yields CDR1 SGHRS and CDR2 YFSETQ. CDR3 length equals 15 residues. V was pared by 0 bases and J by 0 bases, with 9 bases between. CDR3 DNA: TGCGCCAGCAGCTTGGGACAGAATCTGAACACTGAAGCTTTCTTT. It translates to CASSLGQNLNTEAFF.

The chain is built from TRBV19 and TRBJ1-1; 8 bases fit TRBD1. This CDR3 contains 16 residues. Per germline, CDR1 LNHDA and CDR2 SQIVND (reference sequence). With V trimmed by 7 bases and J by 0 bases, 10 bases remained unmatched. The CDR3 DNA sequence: TGTGCCAGTATGGAAACACCGGGACAGGTGAACACTGAAGCTTTCTTT. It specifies CASMETPGQVNTEAFF.

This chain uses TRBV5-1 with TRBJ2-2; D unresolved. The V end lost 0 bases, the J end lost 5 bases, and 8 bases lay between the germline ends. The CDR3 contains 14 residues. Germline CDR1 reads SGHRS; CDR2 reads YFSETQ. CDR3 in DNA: TGCGCCAGCAGCTTGGAGGAGCCAACCGGGGAGCTGTTTTTT. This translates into CASSLEEPTGELFF.

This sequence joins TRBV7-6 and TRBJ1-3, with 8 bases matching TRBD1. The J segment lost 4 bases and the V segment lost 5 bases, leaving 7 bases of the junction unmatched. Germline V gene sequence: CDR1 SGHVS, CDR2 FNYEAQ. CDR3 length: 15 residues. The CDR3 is CASSGRTGTGNTIYF. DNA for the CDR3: TGTGCCAGCAGCGGGCGGACAGGGACCGGAAACACCATATATTTT.

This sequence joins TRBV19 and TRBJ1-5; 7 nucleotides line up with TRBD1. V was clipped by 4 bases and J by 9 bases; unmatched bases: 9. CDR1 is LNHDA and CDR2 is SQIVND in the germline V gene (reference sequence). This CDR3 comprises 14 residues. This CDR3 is CASSTRQGVRPQHF. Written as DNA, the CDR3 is TGTGCCAGTAGTACCCGACAGGGAGTTCGGCCCCAGCATTTT.

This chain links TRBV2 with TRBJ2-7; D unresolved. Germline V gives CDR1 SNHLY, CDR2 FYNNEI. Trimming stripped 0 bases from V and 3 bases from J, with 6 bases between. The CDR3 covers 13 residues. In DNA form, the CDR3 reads TGTGCCAGCAGTGAAGCGAGGTTCTACGAGCAGTACTTC. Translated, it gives CASSEARFYEQYF.

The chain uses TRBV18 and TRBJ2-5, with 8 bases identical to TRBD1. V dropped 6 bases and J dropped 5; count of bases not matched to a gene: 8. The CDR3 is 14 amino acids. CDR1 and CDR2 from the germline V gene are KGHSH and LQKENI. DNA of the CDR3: TGTGCCAGCTCTCGACAGGGGATCTGGGAGACCCAGTACTTC. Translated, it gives CASSRQGIWETQYF.

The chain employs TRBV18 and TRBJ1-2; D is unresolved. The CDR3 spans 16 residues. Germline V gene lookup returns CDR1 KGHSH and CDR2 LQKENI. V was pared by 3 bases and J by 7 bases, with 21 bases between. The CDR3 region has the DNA TGTGCCAGCTCACCCAGCGGCGGAATAGGGATGGTTGGCTACACCTTC. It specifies CASSPSGGIGMVGYTF.